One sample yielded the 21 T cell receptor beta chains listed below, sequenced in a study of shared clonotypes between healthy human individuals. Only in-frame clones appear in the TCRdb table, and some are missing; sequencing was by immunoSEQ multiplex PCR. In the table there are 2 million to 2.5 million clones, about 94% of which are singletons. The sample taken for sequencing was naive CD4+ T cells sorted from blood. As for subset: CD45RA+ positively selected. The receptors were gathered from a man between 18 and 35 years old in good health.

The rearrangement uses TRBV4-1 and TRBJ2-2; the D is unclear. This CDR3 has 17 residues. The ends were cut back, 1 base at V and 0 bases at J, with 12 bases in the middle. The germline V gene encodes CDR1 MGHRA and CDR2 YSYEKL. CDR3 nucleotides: TGCGCCAGCAGCCAAGTTCCGCCCCCCGCGAACACCGGGGAGCTGTTTTTT. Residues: CASSQVPPPANTGELFF.

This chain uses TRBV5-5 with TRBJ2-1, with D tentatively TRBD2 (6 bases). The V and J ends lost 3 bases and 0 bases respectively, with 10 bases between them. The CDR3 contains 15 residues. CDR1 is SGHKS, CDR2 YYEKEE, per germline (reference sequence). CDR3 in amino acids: CASSSEGNSYNEQFF. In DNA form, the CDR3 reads TGTGCCAGCAGCTCGGAGGGGAACTCCTACAATGAGCAGTTCTTC.

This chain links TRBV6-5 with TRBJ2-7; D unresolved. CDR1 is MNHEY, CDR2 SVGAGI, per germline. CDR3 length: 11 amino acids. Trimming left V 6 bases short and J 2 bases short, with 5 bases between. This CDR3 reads CASSGPYEQYF. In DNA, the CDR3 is TGTGCCAGCAGCGGCCCCTACGAGCAGTACTTC.

CDR3 amino acids: CASSRTVKNEKLFF. In DNA form, the CDR3 reads TGTGCCAGCAGCCGGACAGTTAAGAATGAAAAACTGTTTTTT. The chain couples TRBV6-5 to TRBJ1-4; D might be TRBD1 (6 bases). The germline V gene encodes CDR1 MNHEY and CDR2 SVGAGI. CDR3 size: 14 residues. The V end was cut by 6 bases, the J end by 5 bases, with 13 bases between.

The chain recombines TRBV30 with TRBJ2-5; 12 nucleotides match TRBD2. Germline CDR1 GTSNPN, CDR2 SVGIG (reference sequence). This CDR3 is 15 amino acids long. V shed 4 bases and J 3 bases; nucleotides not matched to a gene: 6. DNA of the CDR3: TGTGCCTGGATCCCTCGACTAGCGGGAGAAGAGACCCAGTACTTC. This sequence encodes CAWIPRLAGEETQYF.

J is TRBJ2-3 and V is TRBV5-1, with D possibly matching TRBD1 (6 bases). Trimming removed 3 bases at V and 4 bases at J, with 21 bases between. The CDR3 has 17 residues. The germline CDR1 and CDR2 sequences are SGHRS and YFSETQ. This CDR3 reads CASSSTAWRKGADTQYF. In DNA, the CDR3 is TGCGCCAGCAGCTCGACTGCGTGGCGGAAGGGGGCAGATACGCAGTATTTT.

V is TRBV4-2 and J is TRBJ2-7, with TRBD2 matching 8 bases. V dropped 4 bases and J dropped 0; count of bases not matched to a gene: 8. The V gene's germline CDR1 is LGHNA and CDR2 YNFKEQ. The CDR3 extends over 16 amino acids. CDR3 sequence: CASSPQVAGFSYEQYF. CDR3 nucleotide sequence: TGTGCCAGCAGCCCCCAGGTAGCGGGGTTCTCCTACGAGCAGTACTTC.

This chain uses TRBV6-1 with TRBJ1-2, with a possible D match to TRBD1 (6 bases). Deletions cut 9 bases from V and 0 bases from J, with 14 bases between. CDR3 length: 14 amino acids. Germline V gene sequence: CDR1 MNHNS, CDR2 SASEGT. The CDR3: CASDVTGANYGYTF. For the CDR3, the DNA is TGTGCCAGTGACGTGACAGGAGCTAACTATGGCTACACCTTC.

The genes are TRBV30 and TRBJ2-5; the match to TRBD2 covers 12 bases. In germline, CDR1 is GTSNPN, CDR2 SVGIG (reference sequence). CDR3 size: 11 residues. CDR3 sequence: CALAGGKTQYF. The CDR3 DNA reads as TGTGCTCTAGCGGGAGGGAAGACCCAGTACTTC.

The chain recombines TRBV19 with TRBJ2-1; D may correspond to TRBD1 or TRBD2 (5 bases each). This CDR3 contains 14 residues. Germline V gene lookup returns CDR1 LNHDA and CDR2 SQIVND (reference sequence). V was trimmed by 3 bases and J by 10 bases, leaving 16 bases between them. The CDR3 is CASSMAALGDEQFF. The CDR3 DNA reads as TGTGCCAGTAGTATGGCAGCTCTAGGGGACGAGCAGTTCTTC.

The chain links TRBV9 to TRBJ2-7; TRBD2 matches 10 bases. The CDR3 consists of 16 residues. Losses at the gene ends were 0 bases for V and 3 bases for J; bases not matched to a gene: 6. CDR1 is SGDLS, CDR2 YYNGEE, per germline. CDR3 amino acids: CASSVGASSGGYEQYF. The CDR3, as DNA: TGTGCCAGCAGCGTAGGTGCGTCTAGCGGGGGCTACGAGCAGTACTTC. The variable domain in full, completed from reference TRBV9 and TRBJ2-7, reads DSGVTQTPKHLITATGQRVTLRCSPRSGDLSVYWYQQSLDQGLQFLIQYYNGEERAKGNILERFSAQQFPDLHSELNLSSLELGDSALYFCASSVGASSGGYEQYFGPGTRLTVT.

The CDR3 sequence: CATSRDASSSYEQYF. For the CDR3, the DNA is TGTGCCACCAGCAGAGATGCATCGAGCTCCTACGAGCAGTACTTC. The rearrangement joins TRBV15 to TRBJ2-7, with D uncertain. Trimming cost V 0 bases and J 0 bases, with 9 bases left between them. The CDR3 has 15 residues. Germline values: CDR1 LNHNV, CDR2 YYDKDF (reference sequence). Using reference TRBV15 and TRBJ2-7 for the parts outside the CDR3, the full variable domain is DAMVIQNPRYQVTQFGKPVTLSCSQTLNHNVMYWYQQKSSQAPKLLFHYYDKDFNNEADTPDNFQSRRPNTSFCFLDIRSPGLGDTAMYLCATSRDASSSYEQYFGPGTRLTVT.

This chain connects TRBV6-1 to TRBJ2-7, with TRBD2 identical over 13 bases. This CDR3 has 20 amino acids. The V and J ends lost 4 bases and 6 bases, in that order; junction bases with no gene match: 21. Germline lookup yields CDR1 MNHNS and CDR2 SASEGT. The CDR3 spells CASSVRSRLAGGYDLGEQYF. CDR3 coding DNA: TGTGCCAGCAGTGTACGGTCTCGACTAGCGGGAGGTTATGATCTGGGCGAGCAGTACTTC.

CDR3 DNA sequence: TGTGCCTGGACCGCGCTAAGGGAGACCCAGTACTTC. Translating it yields CAWTALRETQYF. The chain couples TRBV30 to TRBJ2-5, with D unresolved. Deletions cut 4 bases from V and 5 bases from J, with 11 bases between. The CDR3 covers 12 residues. Looked up from germline, CDR1 is GTSNPN and CDR2 is SVGIG (reference sequence).

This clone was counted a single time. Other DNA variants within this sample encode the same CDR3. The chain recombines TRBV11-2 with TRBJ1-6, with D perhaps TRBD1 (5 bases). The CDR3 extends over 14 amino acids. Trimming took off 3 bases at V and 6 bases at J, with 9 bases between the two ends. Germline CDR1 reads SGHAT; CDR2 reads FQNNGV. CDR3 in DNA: TGTGCCAGCAGCTTCCAGGGAGCTAATTCACCCCTCCACTTT. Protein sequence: CASSFQGANSPLHF.

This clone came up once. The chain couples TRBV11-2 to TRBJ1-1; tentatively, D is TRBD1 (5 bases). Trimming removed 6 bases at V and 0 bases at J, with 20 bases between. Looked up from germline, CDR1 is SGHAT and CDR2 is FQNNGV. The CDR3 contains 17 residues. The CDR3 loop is CASSSLQGSLMNTEAFF. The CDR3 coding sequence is TGTGCCAGCAGTTCACTTCAGGGCAGCCTCATGAACACTGAAGCTTTCTTT.

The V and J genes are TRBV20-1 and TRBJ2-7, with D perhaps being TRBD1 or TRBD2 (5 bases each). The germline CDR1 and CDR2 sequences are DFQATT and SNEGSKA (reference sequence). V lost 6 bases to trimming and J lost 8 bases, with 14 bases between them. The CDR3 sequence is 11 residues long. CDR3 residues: CSARGPLQQYF. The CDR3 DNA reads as TGCAGTGCGAGGGGACCGTTGCAGCAGTACTTC.

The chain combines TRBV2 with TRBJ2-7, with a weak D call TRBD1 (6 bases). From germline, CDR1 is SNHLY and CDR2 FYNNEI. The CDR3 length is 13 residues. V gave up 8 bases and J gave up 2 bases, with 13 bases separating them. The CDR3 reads CASHDRLPYEQYF. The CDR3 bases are TGTGCCAGCCATGACAGGCTTCCCTACGAGCAGTACTTC.

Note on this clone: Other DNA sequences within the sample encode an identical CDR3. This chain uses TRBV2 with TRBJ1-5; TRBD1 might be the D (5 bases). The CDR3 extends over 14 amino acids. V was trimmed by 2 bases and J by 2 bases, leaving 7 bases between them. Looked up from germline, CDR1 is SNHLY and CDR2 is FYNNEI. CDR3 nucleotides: TGTGCCAGCAGTGAACGGGGGGGCAATCAGCCCCAGCATTTT. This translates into CASSERGGNQPQHF.

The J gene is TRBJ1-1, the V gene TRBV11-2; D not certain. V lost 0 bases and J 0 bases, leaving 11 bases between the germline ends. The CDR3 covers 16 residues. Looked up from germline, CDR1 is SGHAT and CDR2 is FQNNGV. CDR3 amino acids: CASSLDRVAMNTEAFF. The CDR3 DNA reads TGTGCCAGCAGCTTAGATCGGGTGGCGATGAACACTGAAGCTTTCTTT.

The CDR3 spells CASSKGQVNNSPLHF. CDR3 nucleotides: TGTGCCAGCAGTAAGGGACAGGTTAATAATTCACCCCTCCACTTT. The chain recombines TRBV27 with TRBJ1-6; 8 positions match TRBD1. V lost 5 bases and J lost 5; bases outside the gene matches: 5. CDR3 length: 15 residues. Germline-derived CDR1 and CDR2 are MNHEY and SMNVEV (reference sequence).